This entry lists 13 T cell receptor beta chains sequenced from one sample in a study of blood T cell repertoires in COVID-19. The table came from immunoSEQ multiplex PCR; TCRdb's copy has only in-frame clones and leaves some out. The data contain about 38,000 clones, approximately 81% of them singletons. Sequenced input: peripheral blood. The source of these receptors is a man in his fifties or sixties with COVID-19, enrolled during active disease.

V is TRBV14 and J is TRBJ2-5; tentative D call: TRBD1 (6 bases). CDR3 length: 17 residues. The ends were cut back, 4 bases at V and 2 bases at J, with 20 bases in the middle. CDR1 is SGHDN, CDR2 FVKESK, per germline. This CDR3 reads CASSRAVGTGQQETQYF. CDR3 bases: TGTGCCAGCAGCCGGGCGGTGGGAACAGGGCAACAAGAGACCCAGTACTTC.

The J gene is TRBJ2-3, the V gene TRBV19, with 10 bases aligning to TRBD2. The trim removed 3 bases at V and 0 bases at J, leaving 9 bases unmatched. The CDR3 has 18 residues. Germline CDR1 and CDR2: LNHDA and SQIVND (reference sequence). CDR3 protein: CASSILSSGRPSTDTQYF. DNA for the CDR3: TGTGCCAGTAGTATCCTGTCTAGCGGGAGACCAAGCACAGATACGCAGTATTTT.

The chain links TRBV12-5 to TRBJ2-3; TRBD2 matches at 8 bases. The CDR3 extends over 16 amino acids. The V gene end was trimmed by 1 base and the J gene end by 2 bases; junction bases not matched to a gene: 5. Germline V gene sequence: CDR1 LGHNT, CDR2 FRNRAP. CDR3 residues: CASGLGVAGPTDTQYF. CDR3 in DNA: TGTGCTAGTGGTTTGGGGGTAGCGGGACCCACAGATACGCAGTATTTT.

The CDR3 loop reads CATSRTSTDTEAFF. In DNA form, the CDR3 reads TGTGCCACCAGCAGAACCTCCACAGACACTGAAGCTTTCTTT. The V gene is TRBV15, the J gene TRBJ1-1; D gene unclear. This CDR3 comprises 14 residues. Germline CDR1 is LNHNV and CDR2 is YYDKDF (reference sequence). V gave up 2 bases and J gave up 3 bases, with 10 bases separating them.

The chain recombines TRBV11-1 with TRBJ2-2; D perhaps matches TRBD1 (6 bases). Germline CDR1 SGHAT, CDR2 FQDESV (reference sequence). The length of the CDR3 is 14 residues. The V gene lost 2 bases and the J gene lost 7 bases, with 11 bases spanning the gap. This CDR3 reads CASSLQGTGGELFF. CDR3 in DNA: TGTGCCAGCAGCTTACAGGGGACGGGCGGGGAGCTGTTTTTT.

This clone was seen once. V and J are TRBV30 and TRBJ2-3; TRBD1 matches at 11 bases. Germline CDR1 GTSNPN, CDR2 SVGIG (reference sequence). The V and J ends lost 4 bases and 4 bases, in that order; junction bases with no gene match: 4. The CDR3 is 14 amino acids. Here the CDR3 DNA reads TGTGCCTGGACTGGGACAGGGGGGGCAGATACGCAGTATTTT. Its translation is CAWTGTGGADTQYF. Drawing the rest from reference TRBV30 and TRBJ2-3, the complete variable domain is SQTIHQWPATLVQPVGSPLSLECTVEGTSNPNLYWYRQAAGRGLQLLFYSVGIGQISSEVPQNLSASRPQDRQFILSSKKLLLSDSGFYLCAWTGTGGADTQYFGPGTRLTVL.

This rearrangement joins TRBV2 to TRBJ2-1; D remains ambiguous. The CDR3 loop spans 12 amino acids. The germline gives CDR1 SNHLY, CDR2 FYNNEI. The V and J ends lost 5 bases and 8 bases respectively, with 10 bases between them. CDR3 DNA: TGTGCCAGCAGTTATGGCCAGGATGAGCAGTTCTTC. Residues: CASSYGQDEQFF. Supplemented by reference TRBV2 and TRBJ2-1, the full variable domain reads EPEVTQTPSHQVTQMGQEVILRCVPISNHLYFYWYRQILGQKVEFLVSFYNNEISEKSEIFDDQFSVERPDGSNFTLKIRSTKLEDSAMYFCASSYGQDEQFFGPGTRLTVL.

The genes are TRBV28 and TRBJ2-3; perhaps TRBD2 as D (6 bases). With 8 bases removed from V and 1 base from J, the gap between germline ends came to 16 bases. The germline gives CDR1 MDHEN, CDR2 SYDVKM. The CDR3 consists of 15 residues. In DNA, the CDR3 is TGTGCCAGCGGGCTGCGGGGCTACGGCACAGATACGCAGTATTTT. Residues: CASGLRGYGTDTQYF.

The chain is built from TRBV5-5 and TRBJ1-5; D possibly corresponds to TRBD1 (6 bases). CDR3 length: 14 residues. The V gene lost 6 bases and the J gene lost 7 bases, with 17 bases spanning the gap. Germline V gene data show CDR1 as SGHKS and CDR2 as YYEKEE (reference sequence). CDR3 nucleotide sequence: TGTGCCAGCACCCTACTACAGGGTGGACAGCCCCAGCATTTT. It encodes CASTLLQGGQPQHF. The whole variable domain, filled in from reference TRBV5-5 and TRBJ1-5, reads DAGVTQSPTHLIKTRGQQVTLRCSPISGHKSVSWYQQVLGQGPQFIFQYYEKEERGRGNFPDRFSARQFPNYSSELNVNALLLGDSALYLCASTLLQGGQPQHFGDGTRLSIL.

The chain links TRBV2 to TRBJ2-3; weak D call: TRBD1 (5 bases). The length of the CDR3 is 15 residues. V was trimmed by 0 bases and J by 0 bases, leaving 7 bases between them. Germline V gives CDR1 SNHLY, CDR2 FYNNEI. CDR3 loop: CASSEARASTDTQYF. The CDR3 coding sequence is TGTGCCAGCAGTGAAGCCAGGGCCAGCACAGATACGCAGTATTTT.

The chain couples TRBV7-8 to TRBJ1-1, with 7 bases identical to TRBD1. Trimming at V came to 5 bases and at J to 2 bases, leaving 5 bases not matched to a gene. Germline CDR1 and CDR2: SGHVS and FQNEAQ. The CDR3 length is 14 residues. The CDR3 DNA reads as TGTGCCAGCAGCCGGGACAGATATAACACTGAAGCTTTCTTT. Translated: CASSRDRYNTEAFF.

The CDR3 reads CASSQGDRRGGELFF. In nucleotides, the CDR3 is TGTGCCAGCAGCCAGGGGGACAGGCGCGGCGGGGAGCTGTTTTTT. The chain couples TRBV3-1 (or the pseudogene TRBV3-2) to TRBJ2-2, with 8 positions matching TRBD1. The CDR3 is made up of 15 amino acids. J gave up 7 bases and V 3 bases, and 7 bases lay outside the gene matches. Germline values: CDR1 LGHDT, CDR2 YNNKEL (reference sequence).

This sequence joins TRBV18 and TRBJ2-3; tentative D call: TRBD2 (6 bases). The germline V gene encodes CDR1 KGHSH and CDR2 LQKENI. Trimming cost V 3 bases and J 0 bases, with 10 bases left between them. The CDR3 consists of 15 residues. The CDR3 protein is CASSPVGGSTDTQYF. In DNA, the CDR3 is TGTGCCAGCTCACCGGTGGGAGGAAGCACAGATACGCAGTATTTT.